A selection of T cell receptor beta chains follows, all from one sample in a study of blood T cells in healthy people across ages. TCRdb redid the calling of the 5' RACE reads with MiXCR, one entry per CDR3 protein. Of approximately 490,000 distinct CDR3 sequences listed, 24% were seen once; the top ten hold around 10%. These data were likewise used in another study, on T cells of mothers and their children.

The sequenced sample was blood. The receptor source for this set is a boy aged 5 to 17 in good health. Each CDR3 is given with its conserved first and last residue. Each record gives: J gene, D gene, clone size, V gene, CDR3 protein, CDR3 DNA. D genes are given only for firm matches. Rows may omit the clone size; those that give it use once, few, many or a size class.

TRBJ1-2	TRBD1	once	TRBV7-3	CASSSTGGAYGYTF	TGTGCCAGCAGCTCTACAGGGGGCGCTTATGGCTACACCTTC
TRBJ2-3	-	few	TRBV4-1	CASSQDPTSSPRDTQYF	TGCGCCAGCAGCCAAGATCCGACGTCCAGCCCGAGGGATACGCAGTATTTT
TRBJ2-3	-	few	TRBV2	CASSVVGGLDTDTQYF	TGTGCCAGCAGTGTTGTAGGAGGACTGGACACAGATACGCAGTATTTT
TRBJ2-5	-	few	TRBV7-9	CASSLGPRGEETQYF	TGTGCCAGCAGCTTAGGGCCCCGGGGAGAAGAGACCCAGTACTTC
TRBJ2-7	TRBD1	-	TRBV6-1	CASRFRQGTYEQYF	TGTGCCAGCAGATTTAGACAGGGGACCTACGAGCAGTACTTC
TRBJ2-5	-	many	TRBV12-3/TRBV12-4	CASSNLGGGGETQYF	TGTGCCAGCAGTAATCTGGGAGGTGGTGGAGAGACCCAGTACTTC
TRBJ2-7	-	-	TRBV9	CASSATWSSYEQYF	TGTGCCAGCAGCGCGACTTGGAGCTCCTACGAGCAGTACTTC
TRBJ2-1	-	many	TRBV10-2	CASISGSTYNEQFF	TGCGCCAGCATAAGTGGCTCTACTTACAATGAGCAGTTCTTC
TRBJ2-1	TRBD2	-	TRBV28	CASTPLAGNEQFF	TGTGCCAGCACTCCGCTAGCGGGCAATGAGCAGTTCTTC
TRBJ2-7	TRBD1	few	TRBV29-1	CSVEDRTGGAYEQYF	TGCAGCGTTGAAGACCGGACAGGGGGAGCCTACGAGCAGTACTTC
TRBJ2-1	-	-	TRBV12-3/TRBV12-4	CASSLVLDEQFF	TGTGCCAGCAGTTTAGTATTGGATGAGCAGTTCTTC
TRBJ2-1	-	-	TRBV29-1	CSVDGGRSYNEQFF	TGCAGCGTTGATGGGGGGCGCTCCTACAATGAGCAGTTCTTC
TRBJ2-3	-	few	TRBV15	CATSRDRKGRIGSDTQYF	TGTGCCACCAGCAGAGATCGGAAGGGGCGCATCGGTTCAGATACGCAGTATTTT
TRBJ2-3	-	-	TRBV28	CASSPQEDTQYF	TGTGCCAGCAGTCCCCAGGAAGATACGCAGTATTTT
TRBJ1-1	-	-	TRBV28	CASSFSQGGAFF	TGTGCCAGCAGTTTCTCACAGGGAGGGGCTTTCTTT
TRBJ1-1	TRBD1	-	TRBV4-1	CASSQPDRVPEAFF	TGCGCCAGCAGCCAACCGGACAGGGTCCCTGAAGCTTTCTTT
TRBJ2-1	-	few	TRBV5-1	CASSSGTRYNEQFF	TGCGCCAGCAGCTCCGGGACAAGATACAATGAGCAGTTCTTC
TRBJ2-1	-	-	TRBV20-1	CSATPGLDYNEQFF	TGCAGTGCTACTCCGGGACTGGACTACAATGAGCAGTTCTTC
TRBJ2-4	TRBD1	few	TRBV11-2	CASSLGRGQARAKNIQYF	TGTGCCAGCAGCTTGGGAAGGGGACAGGCGAGAGCCAAAAACATTCAGTACTTC
TRBJ1-1	-	many	TRBV6-6	CASSYRGNTEAFF	TGTGCCAGCAGTTACAGGGGGAACACTGAAGCTTTCTTT